The 32 T cell receptor beta chains in this list originate from one sample, sequenced in a study of spatial heterogeneity in lung cancer (dated by TCRdb to about 2019). To prepare the library, 5' RACE was applied. Sequenced using a NextSeq 500. TCRdb trimmed public reads at Q25 via fastp, called clones via MiXCR and kept in-frame beta chains. Duplicate CDR3 protein sequences are folded into a single record with the most common DNA and genes. The sample table lists around 2,000 distinct CDR3 sequences, more than 20% of them with a count of one. Over 11% of the sample is in the top ten clones. Taken with the paper, the label for time point translates to: sample taken at primary tumor resection. The material was normal lung tissue next to the tumor, obtained at surgery. These receptors originate from a male donor with early-stage non-small cell lung cancer.

In this sample, this clonotype turned up a few times. CDR3 nucleotide sequence: TGTGCCAGCAGCCCCCTAAGCTCCTACGAGCAGTACTTC. Protein sequence: CASSPLSSYEQYF. This sequence joins TRBV7-9 and TRBJ2-7; D not resolved. The CDR3 extends over 13 amino acids. The germline CDR1 and CDR2 sequences are SEHNR and FQNEAQ (reference sequence). The V and J ends lost 5 bases and 0 bases respectively, with 8 bases between them.

The chain couples TRBV5-4 to TRBJ2-5; no firm D call. The germline V gene encodes CDR1 SGHNT and CDR2 YYREEE (reference sequence). The CDR3 loop spans 15 amino acids. The V and J ends lost 4 bases and 0 bases respectively, with 13 bases between them. The chain's CDR3 is CASSGAPGHQETQYF. The CDR3 region has the DNA TGTGCCAGCAGCGGAGCCCCGGGTCACCAAGAGACCCAGTACTTC.

This clonotype is medium-sized (0.01 to 0.1%) in the sample. The gene calls are TRBV12-3 or TRBV12-4 and TRBJ2-2; no firm D call. The ends were cut back, 3 bases at V and 1 base at J, with 6 bases in the middle. CDR3 length equals 14 residues. CDR3 in DNA: TGTGCCAGCAGTTTTCAGGAGAACACCGGGGAGCTGTTTTTT. Protein sequence: CASSFQENTGELFF.

This clonotype was picked up many times. This rearrangement joins TRBV13 to TRBJ1-2; D call uncertain. Germline values: CDR1 PRHDT, CDR2 FYEKMQ (reference sequence). The CDR3 loop spans 12 amino acids. Trimming cost V 2 bases and J 5 bases, with 6 bases left between them. CDR3 DNA sequence: TGTGCCAGCAGCTTAACAGATTATGGCTACACCTTC. Protein product: CASSLTDYGYTF.

This clonotype is medium-sized by share. This chain connects TRBV6-5 to TRBJ2-1, with TRBD2 matching over 7 bases. With 2 bases clipped from V and 8 bases from J, the junction kept 3 bases outside the gene matches. CDR1 is MNHEY, CDR2 SVGAGI, per germline. The CDR3 has 13 residues. The CDR3 sequence is CASSYLGGDEQFF. The CDR3 DNA follows: TGTGCCAGCAGTTACCTGGGAGGGGATGAGCAGTTCTTC.

V gene TRBV9 combines with J gene TRBJ2-3; D is unresolved. With 0 bases removed from V and 0 bases from J, the gap between germline ends came to 8 bases. Germline V gives CDR1 SGDLS, CDR2 YYNGEE. This CDR3 is built from 15 residues. CDR3 sequence reads: CASSVGLSSTDTQYF. CDR3 DNA: TGTGCCAGCAGCGTAGGATTGAGCAGCACAGATACGCAGTATTTT.

This clonotype is medium-sized. The CDR3 sequence is CASSSTGGGPDTQYF. Written as DNA, the CDR3 is TGTGCCAGCAGTTCGACAGGGGGCGGCCCAGATACGCAGTATTTT. The chain recombines TRBV28 with TRBJ2-3; TRBD1 matches at 10 bases. This CDR3 contains 15 residues. The germline CDR1 and CDR2 sequences are MDHEN and SYDVKM. V was clipped by 4 bases and J by 4 bases; unmatched bases: 5.

This clonotype was seen only a few times. The J gene is TRBJ2-1, the V gene TRBV28; D unclear. The CDR3 is made up of 12 amino acids. V gave up 5 bases and J gave up 9 bases, with 11 bases separating them. From germline, CDR1 is MDHEN and CDR2 SYDVKM. The CDR3 DNA reads TGTGCCAGCAGTCCCGGAGTCAGTGAGCAGTTCTTC. Translated: CASSPGVSEQFF.

By its share, this clonotype is medium-sized (0.01 to 0.1%). The rearrangement uses TRBV2 and TRBJ2-5; D remains ambiguous. CDR1 is SNHLY, CDR2 FYNNEI, per germline. This CDR3 spans 17 amino acids. Trimming cost V 2 bases and J 5 bases, with 21 bases left between them. CDR3: CASSENWVDGRTETQYF. The CDR3 DNA follows: TGTGCCAGCAGTGAAAACTGGGTAGACGGTCGTACGGAGACCCAGTACTTC.

This clonotype occurred a few times. This may be a read error, as it is one base from a much larger clone. The chain is built from TRBV10-3 and TRBJ2-7; TRBD1 aligns across 11 bases. Germline CDR1 is ENHRY and CDR2 is SYGVKD. This CDR3 comprises 14 residues. CDR3 sequence: CVISPGQGDREQYF. DNA for the CDR3: TGTGTCATTTCACCGGGACAGGGGGACCGCGAGCAGTACTTC.

The chain uses TRBV20-1 and TRBJ1-1, with D perhaps matching TRBD1 (5 bases). Germline CDR1 reads DFQATT; CDR2 reads SNEGSKA (reference sequence). Deletions cut 3 bases from V and 5 bases from J, with 10 bases between. The CDR3 contains 12 residues. The chain's CDR3 is CSARGRETEAFF. CDR3 sequence (DNA): TGCAGTGCTAGGGGCAGGGAAACTGAAGCTTTCTTT.

This clonotype has just a few counts. J is TRBJ2-3 and V is TRBV7-2; weak D call: TRBD1 (7 bases). The CDR3 sequence is 16 residues long. V shed 7 bases and J shed 6 bases, with 23 bases lying between them. The germline V gene encodes CDR1 SGHTA and CDR2 FQGNSA. DNA of the CDR3: TGTGCCAGCACCCCAGGGGGGCCCCGGCGGTTGGATACGCAGTATTTT. Its protein product is CASTPGGPRRLDTQYF.

This clonotype ranks as large. DNA of the CDR3: TGCGCCAGCAGCTTGCTGAACACTGAAGCTTTCTTT. Translation gives CASSLLNTEAFF. The rearrangement uses TRBV5-1 and TRBJ1-1; D unclear. CDR1 is SGHRS and CDR2 is YFSETQ in the germline V gene. The germline V and J ends were trimmed by 1 base and 0 bases, with 1 base remaining between them. CDR3 length: 12 amino acids.

By sample share, this clonotype is large (0.1 to 1%). The chain employs TRBV28 and TRBJ2-5; D might be TRBD2 (5 bases). The CDR3 spans 15 residues. Per the germline V gene, CDR1 is MDHEN and CDR2 is SYDVKM. The V end was cut by 6 bases, the J end by 4 bases, with 18 bases between. The CDR3 bases are TGTGCCAGCAGCTTTCGCGGGCCTCAAGGAGAGACCCAGTACTTC. Translation: CASSFRGPQGETQYF. Combining the CDR3 with reference TRBV28 and TRBJ2-5 gives the whole variable domain DVKVTQSSRYLVKRTGEKVFLECVQDMDHENMFWYRQDPGLGLRLIYFSYDVKMKEKGDIPEGYSVSREKKERFSLILESASTNQTSMYLCASSFRGPQGETQYFGPGTRLLVL.

The DNA of the CDR3 is TGTGCCAGTAGTCAAGCCGGGGGACAGGGCGTCGAGCAGTACTTC. This translates into CASSQAGGQGVEQYF. V gene TRBV19 combines with J gene TRBJ2-7; 9 bases line up with TRBD1. The CDR3 runs 15 residues. V gave up 5 bases and J gave up 6 bases; unmatched junction bases: 11. CDR1 LNHDA and CDR2 SQIVND come from the germline V gene (reference sequence). The full variable domain, its missing parts supplied by reference TRBV19 and TRBJ2-7, is DGGITQSPKYLFRKEGQNVTLSCEQNLNHDAMYWYRQDPGQGLRLIYYSQIVNDFQKGDIAEGYSVSREKKESFPLTVTSAQKNPTAFYLCASSQAGGQGVEQYFGPGTRLTVT.

This clonotype ranks as medium-sized. The chain uses TRBV7-2 and TRBJ1-1; D remains unclear. The V end lost 5 bases, the J end lost 11 bases, and 15 bases lay between the germline ends. The germline V gene encodes CDR1 SGHTA and CDR2 FQGNSA. There are 12 residues in the CDR3. DNA of the CDR3: TGTGCCAGCAGCGGGCGGAGCTTAGCGGCTTTCTTT. Translated, it gives CASSGRSLAAFF.

By share, this clonotype counts as medium-sized (0.01 to 0.1%). This sequence joins TRBV7-9 and TRBJ1-4; TRBD1 might be the D (6 bases). The ends were cut back, 7 bases at V and 0 bases at J, with 9 bases in the middle. This CDR3 contains 14 residues. The germline gives CDR1 SEHNR, CDR2 FQNEAQ (reference sequence). The CDR3 spells CASNRVATNEKLFF. Written as DNA, the CDR3 is TGTGCCAGCAACAGGGTTGCAACTAATGAAAAACTGTTTTTT.

This rearrangement joins TRBV7-9 to TRBJ2-1, with TRBD1 as a possible D gene (6 bases). Germline V lookup: CDR1 SEHNR, CDR2 FQNEAQ (reference sequence). The V end lost 2 bases, the J end lost 6 bases, and 11 bases lay between the germline ends. The CDR3 consists of 14 residues. The CDR3 DNA is TGTGCCAGCAGCTTATTCGGGACAAGCAATGAGCAGTTCTTC. Protein sequence: CASSLFGTSNEQFF.

This clonotype is termed medium-sized. The rearrangement joins TRBV5-1 to TRBJ1-1; D gene ambiguous. Per the germline V gene, CDR1 is SGHRS and CDR2 is YFSETQ. CDR3 size: 16 residues. Trimming cost V 0 bases and J 5 bases, with 17 bases left between them. CDR3 DNA sequence: TGCGCCAGCAGCTTGGACGGAAGTAGTTTGGGAACTGAAGCTTTCTTT. This gives the protein CASSLDGSSLGTEAFF.

Sample share makes this clonotype medium-sized. This chain joins TRBV6-5 and TRBJ2-1; 10 bases match TRBD1. Germline CDR1 is MNHEY and CDR2 is SVGAGI. The CDR3 is made up of 15 amino acids. V dropped 2 bases and J dropped 5; count of bases not matched to a gene: 3. For the CDR3, the DNA is TGTGCCAGCAGTTACGCCGGGACAGGGGACAATGAGCAGTTCTTC. Its translation: CASSYAGTGDNEQFF.

The chain employs TRBV7-9 and TRBJ1-2, with 8 positions matching TRBD1. The CDR3 length is 14 residues. From germline, CDR1 is SEHNR and CDR2 FQNEAQ (reference sequence). The V gene end was trimmed by 3 bases and the J gene end by 3 bases; junction bases not matched to a gene: 3. The DNA for the CDR3 is TGTGCCAGCAGCTTCGAACAGGGGGACTATGGCTACACCTTC. Translating it yields CASSFEQGDYGYTF.

This clonotype qualifies as medium-sized. The chain recombines TRBV20-1 with TRBJ2-2, with TRBD1 as a possible D gene (5 bases). The CDR3 totals 12 residues. Germline V CDR1 and CDR2: DFQATT, SNEGSKA (reference sequence). V was pared by 0 bases and J by 6 bases, with 5 bases between. The CDR3: CSAREGAGELFF. Written as DNA, the CDR3 is TGCAGTGCTAGAGAAGGGGCCGGGGAGCTGTTTTTT.

This clonotype is medium-sized by share. V gene TRBV28 combines with J gene TRBJ2-2; D gene unclear. Germline V CDR1 and CDR2: MDHEN, SYDVKM. CDR3 size: 15 residues. The germline V and J ends were trimmed by 1 base and 3 bases, with 9 bases remaining between them. The CDR3 protein is CASSLLPADTGELFF. Written as DNA, the CDR3 is TGTGCCAGCAGTTTATTACCAGCAGACACCGGGGAGCTGTTTTTT. The full variable domain, in which reference TRBV28 and TRBJ2-2 provide the parts outside the CDR3, is DVKVTQSSRYLVKRTGEKVFLECVQDMDHENMFWYRQDPGLGLRLIYFSYDVKMKEKGDIPEGYSVSREKKERFSLILESASTNQTSMYLCASSLLPADTGELFFGEGSRLTVL.

This clonotype qualifies as medium-sized. The chain combines TRBV18 with TRBJ1-4; D not resolved. The ends were cut back, 3 bases at V and 0 bases at J, with 17 bases in the middle. Per the germline V gene, CDR1 is KGHSH and CDR2 is LQKENI. The CDR3 runs 18 residues. The CDR3 spells CASSPSGRDFATNEKLFF. In DNA, the CDR3 is TGTGCCAGCTCACCCTCGGGAAGAGACTTTGCAACTAATGAAAAACTGTTTTTT.

CDR3: CASSGTSGGTPYEQYF. In nucleotides, the CDR3 is TGTGCCAGCTCAGGGACTAGCGGGGGGACCCCCTACGAGCAGTACTTC. The rearrangement links TRBV18 to TRBJ2-7; TRBD2 agrees at 15 bases. Trimming cost V 5 bases and J 2 bases; bases outside gene matches: 4. CDR1 and CDR2 (germline): KGHSH, LQKENI. The CDR3 has 16 amino acids.

This chain joins TRBV14 and TRBJ2-2; 7 positions agree with TRBD1. Germline CDR1 reads SGHDN; CDR2 reads FVKESK. V shed 3 bases, J shed 4 bases, and the junction held 5 bases outside the gene matches. This CDR3 is 15 amino acids long. This chain's CDR3 is CASSHGYRGTGELFF. The CDR3 bases are TGTGCCAGCAGCCATGGGTACAGGGGCACCGGGGAGCTGTTTTTT.

In its sample, this clonotype ranks as medium-sized (0.01 to 0.1%). The genes are TRBV9 and TRBJ1-2, with TRBD1 matching over 7 bases. Per germline, CDR1 SGDLS and CDR2 YYNGEE. The CDR3 runs to 13 residues. After removal of 6 bases from V and 1 base from J, the junction contained 3 bases not matched to a gene. In nucleotides, the CDR3 is TGTGCCAGCAAGAGGGACAGTAACTATGGCTACACCTTC. The encoded protein is CASKRDSNYGYTF.

The rearrangement links TRBV7-9 to TRBJ2-4; D is uncertain. Trimming stripped 2 bases from V and 8 bases from J, with 13 bases between. Germline V gene lookup returns CDR1 SEHNR and CDR2 FQNEAQ (reference sequence). The CDR3 has 14 residues. CDR3 residues: CASSLSSVGDIQYF. CDR3 sequence (DNA): TGTGCCAGCAGCTTATCGTCGGTGGGTGACATTCAGTACTTC.

This clonotype was found many times. A much larger clone is a single base away; this may be a read error. The genes are TRBV4-3 and TRBJ1-2; the match to TRBD1 covers 7 bases. CDR1 is LGHNA, CDR2 YSLEER, per germline. The CDR3 is 14 amino acids. Unmatched junction bases numbered 6, after V lost 2 bases and J lost 6 bases. This chain's CDR3 is CASSQLPGGNGYTF. The CDR3 DNA reads as TGCGCCAGCAGCCAACTTCCAGGGGGGAATGGCTACACCTTC.

This clonotype is judged medium-sized. This sequence joins TRBV18 and TRBJ2-2, with 7 bases fitting TRBD1. Trimming removed 2 bases from V and 4 bases from J; junction bases left unmatched: 4. Per germline, CDR1 KGHSH and CDR2 LQKENI. CDR3 length: 15 residues. The CDR3 coding sequence is TGTGCCAGCTCACCAACTTCAGGGGGCACCGGGGAGCTGTTTTTT. This sequence encodes CASSPTSGGTGELFF.

In this sample, this clonotype is large. This chain uses TRBV24-1 with TRBJ2-1, with 7 bases lining up with TRBD2. CDR3 length: 16 residues. Germline CDR1 is KGHDR and CDR2 is SFDVKD. The J segment lost 2 bases and the V segment lost 5 bases, leaving 8 bases of the junction unmatched. The DNA for the CDR3 is TGTGCCACCAGTGGTCTCAGCGGGGACCCCTACAATGAGCAGTTCTTC. This sequence encodes CATSGLSGDPYNEQFF.

The chain's CDR3 is CASSSTGSALTRREAFF. For the CDR3, the DNA is TGTGCCAGCAGTTCCACAGGGTCAGCGTTAACGCGTCGGGAAGCTTTCTTT. V gene TRBV6-6 combines with J gene TRBJ1-1, with a tentative D call TRBD1 (6 bases). CDR3 length: 17 residues. Germline assignment: CDR1 MNHNY and CDR2 SVGAGI (reference sequence). The V end was cut by 4 bases, the J end by 8 bases, with 26 bases between.